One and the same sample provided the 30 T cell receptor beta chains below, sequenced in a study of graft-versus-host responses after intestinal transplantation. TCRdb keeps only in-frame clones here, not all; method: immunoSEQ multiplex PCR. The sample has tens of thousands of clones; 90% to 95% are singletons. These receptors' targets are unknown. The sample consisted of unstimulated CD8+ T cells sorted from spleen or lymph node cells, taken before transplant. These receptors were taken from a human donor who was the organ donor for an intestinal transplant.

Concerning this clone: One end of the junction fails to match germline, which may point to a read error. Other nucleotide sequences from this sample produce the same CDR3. The CDR3: CASSLRGSGNTIYF. The CDR3 DNA reads as TGTGCCAGCAGTCTTAGGGGGTCTGGAAACACCATATACTTT. This sequence joins TRBV27 and TRBJ1-3; D may be TRBD1 (6 bases). The CDR3 extends over 14 amino acids. CDR1 is MNHEY and CDR2 is SMNVEV in the germline V gene (reference sequence).

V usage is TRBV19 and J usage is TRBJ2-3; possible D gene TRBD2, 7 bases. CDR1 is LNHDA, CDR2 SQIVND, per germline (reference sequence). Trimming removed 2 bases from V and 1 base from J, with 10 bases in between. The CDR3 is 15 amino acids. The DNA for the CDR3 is TGTGCCAGTAGTATAACGGGGGGCGGCACAGATACGCAGTATTTT. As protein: CASSITGGGTDTQYF. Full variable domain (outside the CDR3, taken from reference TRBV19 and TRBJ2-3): DGGITQSPKYLFRKEGQNVTLSCEQNLNHDAMYWYRQDPGQGLRLIYYSQIVNDFQKGDIAEGYSVSREKKESFPLTVTSAQKNPTAFYLCASSITGGGTDTQYFGPGTRLTVL.

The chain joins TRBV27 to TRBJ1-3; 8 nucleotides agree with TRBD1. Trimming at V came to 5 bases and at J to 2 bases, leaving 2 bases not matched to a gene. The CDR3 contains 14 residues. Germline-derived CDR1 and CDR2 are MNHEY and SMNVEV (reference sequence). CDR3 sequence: CASSPDRAGNTIYF. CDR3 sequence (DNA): TGTGCCAGCAGTCCGGACAGGGCTGGAAACACCATATATTTT.

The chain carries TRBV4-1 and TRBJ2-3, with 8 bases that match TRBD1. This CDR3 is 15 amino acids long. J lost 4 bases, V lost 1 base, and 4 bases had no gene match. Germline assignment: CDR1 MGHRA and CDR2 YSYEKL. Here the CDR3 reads CASSQVQGASDTQYF. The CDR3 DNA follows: TGCGCCAGCAGCCAAGTCCAGGGGGCTTCAGATACGCAGTATTTT.

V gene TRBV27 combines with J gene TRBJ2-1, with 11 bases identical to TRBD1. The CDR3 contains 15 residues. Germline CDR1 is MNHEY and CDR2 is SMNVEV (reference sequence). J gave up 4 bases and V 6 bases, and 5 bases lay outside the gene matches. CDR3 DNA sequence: TGTGCCAGCAGAACGGGACAGGGGGATTACAATGAGCAGTTCTTC. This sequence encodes CASRTGQGDYNEQFF.

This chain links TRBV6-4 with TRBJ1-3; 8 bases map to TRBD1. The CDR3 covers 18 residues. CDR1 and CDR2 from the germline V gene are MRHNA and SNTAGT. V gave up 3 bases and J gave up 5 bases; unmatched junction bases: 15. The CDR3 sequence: CASSDYTRNHRGRNTIYF. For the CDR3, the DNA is TGTGCCAGCAGTGATTACACGAGGAATCACAGGGGGAGAAACACCATATATTTT.

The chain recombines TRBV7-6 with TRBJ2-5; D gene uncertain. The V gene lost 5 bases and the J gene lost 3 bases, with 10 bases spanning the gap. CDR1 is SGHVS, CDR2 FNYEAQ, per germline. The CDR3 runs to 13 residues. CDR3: CASSPTDEETQYF. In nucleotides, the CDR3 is TGTGCCAGCAGCCCAACAGATGAAGAGACCCAGTACTTC. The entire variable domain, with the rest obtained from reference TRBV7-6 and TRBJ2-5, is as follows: GAGVSQSPRYKVTKRGQDVALRCDPISGHVSLYWYRQALGQGPEFLTYFNYEAQQDKSGLPNDRFSAERPEGSISTLTIQRTEQRDSAMYRCASSPTDEETQYFGPGTRLLVL.

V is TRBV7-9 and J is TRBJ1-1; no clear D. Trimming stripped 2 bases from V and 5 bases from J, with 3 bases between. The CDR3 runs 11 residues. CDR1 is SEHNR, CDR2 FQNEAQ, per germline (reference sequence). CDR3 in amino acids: CASSLRTEAFF. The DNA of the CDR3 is TGTGCCAGCAGCTTACGGACTGAAGCTTTCTTT. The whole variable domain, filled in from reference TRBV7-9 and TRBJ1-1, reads DTGVSQNPRHKITKRGQNVTFRCDPISEHNRLYWYRQTLGQGPEFLTYFQNEAQLEKSRLLSDRFSAERPKGSFSTLEIQRTEQGDSAMYLCASSLRTEAFFGQGTRLTVV.

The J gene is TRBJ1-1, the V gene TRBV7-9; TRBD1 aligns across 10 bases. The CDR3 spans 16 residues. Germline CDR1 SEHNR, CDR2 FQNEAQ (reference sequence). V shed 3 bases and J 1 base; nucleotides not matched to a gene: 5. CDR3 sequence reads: CASSFETGGKNTEAFF. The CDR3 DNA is TGTGCCAGCAGCTTTGAGACAGGGGGCAAGAACACTGAAGCTTTCTTT.

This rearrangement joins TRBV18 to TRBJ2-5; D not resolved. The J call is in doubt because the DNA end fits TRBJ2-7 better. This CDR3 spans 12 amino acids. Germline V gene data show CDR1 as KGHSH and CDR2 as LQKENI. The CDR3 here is CASSPSVYEQYF. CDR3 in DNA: TGTGCCAGCTCACCTTCAGTCTACGAGCAGTACTTC.

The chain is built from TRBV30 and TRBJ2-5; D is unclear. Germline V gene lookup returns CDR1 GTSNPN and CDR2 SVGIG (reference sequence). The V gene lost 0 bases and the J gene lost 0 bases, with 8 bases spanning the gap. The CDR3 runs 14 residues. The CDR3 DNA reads TGTGCCTGGAGTGTAAGTCTGCACCAAGAGACCCAGTACTTC. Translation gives CAWSVSLHQETQYF. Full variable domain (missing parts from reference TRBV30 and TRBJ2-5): SQTIHQWPATLVQPVGSPLSLECTVEGTSNPNLYWYRQAAGRGLQLLFYSVGIGQISSEVPQNLSASRPQDRQFILSSKKLLLSDSGFYLCAWSVSLHQETQYFGPGTRLLVL.

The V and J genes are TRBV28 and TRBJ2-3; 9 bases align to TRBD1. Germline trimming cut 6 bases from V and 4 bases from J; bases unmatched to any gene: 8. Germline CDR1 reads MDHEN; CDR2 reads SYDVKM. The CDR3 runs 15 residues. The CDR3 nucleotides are TGTGCCAGCAGCCCCGGACAGGGGCACGCAGATACGCAGTATTTT. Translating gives CASSPGQGHADTQYF.

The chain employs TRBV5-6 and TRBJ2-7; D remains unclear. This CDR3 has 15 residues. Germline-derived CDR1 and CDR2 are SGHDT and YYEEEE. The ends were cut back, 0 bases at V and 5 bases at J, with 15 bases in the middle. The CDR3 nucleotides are TGTGCCAGCAGCTTGGACCGGACGTACCCCCACGAGCAGTACTTC. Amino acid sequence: CASSLDRTYPHEQYF.

Here the CDR3 DNA reads TGCAGCGTTCGTCCTGGAGCGGCGACAGATACGCAGTATTTT. The encoded protein is CSVRPGAATDTQYF. The chain is built from TRBV29-1 and TRBJ2-3; D perhaps matches TRBD2 (5 bases). The CDR3 sequence is 14 residues long. CDR1 is SQVTM, CDR2 ANQGSEA, per germline. V lost 5 bases and J lost 3, with 15 bases in between.

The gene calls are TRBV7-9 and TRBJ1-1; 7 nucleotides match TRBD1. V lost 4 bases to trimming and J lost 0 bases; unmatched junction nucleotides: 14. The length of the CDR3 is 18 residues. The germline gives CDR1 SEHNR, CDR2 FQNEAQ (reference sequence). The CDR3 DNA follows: TGTGCCAGCAGCTCACCCTCCCAGGGGGGCCGAATGAACACTGAAGCTTTCTTT. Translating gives CASSSPSQGGRMNTEAFF.

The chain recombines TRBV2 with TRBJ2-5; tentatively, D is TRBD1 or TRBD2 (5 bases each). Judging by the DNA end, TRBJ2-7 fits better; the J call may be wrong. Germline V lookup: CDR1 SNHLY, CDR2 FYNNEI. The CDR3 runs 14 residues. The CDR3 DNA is TGTGCCAGCAGTGAAGGACAGCCAGCGGACGAGCAGTACTTC. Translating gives CASSEGQPADEQYF.

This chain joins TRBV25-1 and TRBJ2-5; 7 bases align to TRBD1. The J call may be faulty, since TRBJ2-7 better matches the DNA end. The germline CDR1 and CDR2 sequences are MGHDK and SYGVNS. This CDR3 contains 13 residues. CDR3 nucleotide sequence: TGTGCCAGTACAGGGGCGAGCTCCTACGAGCAGTACTTC. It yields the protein CASTGASSYEQYF.

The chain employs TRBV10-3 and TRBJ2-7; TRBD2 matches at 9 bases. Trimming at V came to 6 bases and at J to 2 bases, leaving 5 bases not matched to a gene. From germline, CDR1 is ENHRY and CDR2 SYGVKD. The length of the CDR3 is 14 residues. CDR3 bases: TGTGCCATCAGCCAGCGGGGGGCCCCCTACGAGCAGTACTTC. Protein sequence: CAISQRGAPYEQYF.

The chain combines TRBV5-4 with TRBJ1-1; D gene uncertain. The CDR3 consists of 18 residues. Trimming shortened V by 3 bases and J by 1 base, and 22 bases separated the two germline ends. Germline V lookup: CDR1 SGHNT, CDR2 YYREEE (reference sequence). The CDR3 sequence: CASSSVDGILSPNTEAFF. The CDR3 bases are TGTGCCAGCAGCTCGGTAGACGGAATATTAAGCCCGAACACTGAAGCTTTCTTT.

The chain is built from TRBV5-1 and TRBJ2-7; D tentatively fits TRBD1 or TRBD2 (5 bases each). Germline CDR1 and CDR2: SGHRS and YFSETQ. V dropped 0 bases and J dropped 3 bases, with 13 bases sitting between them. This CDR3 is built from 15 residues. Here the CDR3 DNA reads TGCGCCAGCAGCTTGGAGGGGACGGATATCTACGAGCAGTACTTC. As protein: CASSLEGTDIYEQYF.

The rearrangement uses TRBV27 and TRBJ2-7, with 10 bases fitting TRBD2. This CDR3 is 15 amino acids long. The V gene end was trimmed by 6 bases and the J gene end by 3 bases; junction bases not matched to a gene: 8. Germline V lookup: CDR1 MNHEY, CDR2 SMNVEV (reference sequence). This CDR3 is CASSPLAGEGYEQYF. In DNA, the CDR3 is TGTGCCAGCAGCCCCCTAGCGGGGGAAGGCTACGAGCAGTACTTC.

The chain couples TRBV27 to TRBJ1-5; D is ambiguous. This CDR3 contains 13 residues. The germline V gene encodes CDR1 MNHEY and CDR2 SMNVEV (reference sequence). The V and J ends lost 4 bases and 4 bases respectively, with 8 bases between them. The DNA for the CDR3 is TGTGCCAGCAGTTGGGATTCAAATCAGCCCCAGCATTTT. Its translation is CASSWDSNQPQHF.

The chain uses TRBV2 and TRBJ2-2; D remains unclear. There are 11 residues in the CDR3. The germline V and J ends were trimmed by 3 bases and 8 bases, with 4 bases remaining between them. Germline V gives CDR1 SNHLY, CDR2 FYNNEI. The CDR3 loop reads CASSEGGELFF. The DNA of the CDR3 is TGTGCCAGCAGTGAGGGGGGGGAGCTGTTTTTT.

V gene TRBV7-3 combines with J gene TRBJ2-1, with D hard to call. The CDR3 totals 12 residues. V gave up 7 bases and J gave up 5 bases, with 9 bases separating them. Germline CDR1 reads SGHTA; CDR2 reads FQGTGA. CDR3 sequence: CASISGDNEQFF. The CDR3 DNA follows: TGTGCCAGCATCTCGGGCGACAATGAGCAGTTCTTC.

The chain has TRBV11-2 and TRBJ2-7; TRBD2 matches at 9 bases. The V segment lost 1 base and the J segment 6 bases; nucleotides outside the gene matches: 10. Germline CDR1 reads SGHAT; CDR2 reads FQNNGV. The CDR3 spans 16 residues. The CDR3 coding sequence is TGTGCCAGCAGCTTAGGTAGGGGACTAGCCAACGGCGAGCAGTACTTC. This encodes CASSLGRGLANGEQYF.

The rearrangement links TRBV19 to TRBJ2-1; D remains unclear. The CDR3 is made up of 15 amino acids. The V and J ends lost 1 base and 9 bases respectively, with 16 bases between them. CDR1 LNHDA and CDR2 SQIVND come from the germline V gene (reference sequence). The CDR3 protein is CASSIVGKALSEQFF. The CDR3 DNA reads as TGTGCCAGTAGTATAGTAGGGAAGGCCCTCAGTGAGCAGTTCTTC.

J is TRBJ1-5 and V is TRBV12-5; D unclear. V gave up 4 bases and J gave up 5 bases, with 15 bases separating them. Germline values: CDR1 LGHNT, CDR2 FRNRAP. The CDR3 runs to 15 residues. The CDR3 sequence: CASGSAAGFYQPQHF. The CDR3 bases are TGTGCTAGTGGTTCGGCCGCGGGGTTCTATCAGCCCCAGCATTTT.

CDR3 coding DNA: TGTGCCAGCAGCTCCCGGACAGGGGAGGTCGATACGCAGTATTTT. This encodes CASSSRTGEVDTQYF. This chain joins TRBV7-9 and TRBJ2-3; 9 nucleotides match TRBD1. Germline CDR1 reads SEHNR; CDR2 reads FQNEAQ (reference sequence). This CDR3 is built from 15 residues. V dropped 4 bases and J dropped 6; count of bases not matched to a gene: 8. Drawing the rest from reference TRBV7-9 and TRBJ2-3, the complete variable domain is DTGVSQNPRHKITKRGQNVTFRCDPISEHNRLYWYRQTLGQGPEFLTYFQNEAQLEKSRLLSDRFSAERPKGSFSTLEIQRTEQGDSAMYLCASSSRTGEVDTQYFGPGTRLTVL.

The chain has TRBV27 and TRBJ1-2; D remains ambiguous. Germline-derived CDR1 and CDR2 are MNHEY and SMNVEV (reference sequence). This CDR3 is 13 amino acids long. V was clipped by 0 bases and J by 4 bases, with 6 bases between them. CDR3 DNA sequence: TGTGCCAGCAGTTTATCAGGGTCCTATGGCTACACCTTC. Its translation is CASSLSGSYGYTF.

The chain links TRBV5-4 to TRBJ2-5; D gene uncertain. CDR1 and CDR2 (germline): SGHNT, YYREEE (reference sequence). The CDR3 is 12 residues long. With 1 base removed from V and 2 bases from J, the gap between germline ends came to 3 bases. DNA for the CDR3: TGTGCCAGCAGCTTGAGACAAGAGACCCAGTACTTC. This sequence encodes CASSLRQETQYF.